Reported below is one T cell receptor beta chain. Here immunoSEQ multiplex PCR was the method, and the copy in TCRdb shows in-frame clones only, minus some. The profile shows approximately 100,000 clones, around 93% of them singletons. The entry originates in a study of PD-L1 blockade in urothelial cancer. Study-level background: Peripheral blood specimens exhibited a median yield of about 140,000 T cells.

The CDR3 totals 16 residues. Trimming took off 0 bases at V and 0 bases at J, with 11 bases between the two ends. Germline assignment: CDR1 SGDLS and CDR2 YYNGEE. This TCR was sampled from a woman of 80 years or more with urothelial cancer. The starting material was PBMCs, obtained around atezolizumab (anti-PD-L1) treatment. The chain employs TRBV9 and TRBJ2-3, with a weak D call TRBD1 (5 bases). DNA for the CDR3: TGTGCCAGCAGCGTAGTCGGGCAGGGCAGCACAGATACGCAGTATTTT. Protein product: CASSVVGQGSTDTQYF.